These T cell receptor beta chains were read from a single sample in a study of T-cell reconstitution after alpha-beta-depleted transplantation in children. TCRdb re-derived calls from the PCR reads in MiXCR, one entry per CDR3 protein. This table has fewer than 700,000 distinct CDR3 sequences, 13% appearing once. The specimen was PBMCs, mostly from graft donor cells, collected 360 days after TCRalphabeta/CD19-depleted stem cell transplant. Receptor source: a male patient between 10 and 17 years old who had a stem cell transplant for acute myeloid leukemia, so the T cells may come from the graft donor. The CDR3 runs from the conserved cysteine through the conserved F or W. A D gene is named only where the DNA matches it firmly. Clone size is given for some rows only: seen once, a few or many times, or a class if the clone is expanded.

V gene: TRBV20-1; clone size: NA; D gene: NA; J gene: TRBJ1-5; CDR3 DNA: TGCAGTGCTAGAAAGGGGAGCTCAAATCAGCCCCAGCATTTT; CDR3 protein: CSARKGSSNQPQHF
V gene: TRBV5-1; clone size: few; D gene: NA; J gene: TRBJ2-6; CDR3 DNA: TGCGCCAGCAGCTTGGCCGCAGGGGTAATCTCTGGGGCCAACGTCCTGACTTTC; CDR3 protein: CASSLAAGVISGANVLTF
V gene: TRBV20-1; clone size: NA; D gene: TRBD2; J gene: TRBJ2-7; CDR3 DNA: TGCTGCGCTAGAGACGGACTAGCGGGAGCATGGTACGAGCAGTACTTC; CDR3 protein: CCARDGLAGAWYEQYF
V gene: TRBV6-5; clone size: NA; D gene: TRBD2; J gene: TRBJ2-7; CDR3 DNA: TGTGCCAGCAGTTACTTTACGGGAGGCTCCTACGAGCAGTACTTC; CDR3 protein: CASSYFTGGSYEQYF
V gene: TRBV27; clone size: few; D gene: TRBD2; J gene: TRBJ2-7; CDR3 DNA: TGTGCCAGCAGTCCCCCACTTGGACTAGCGGGAGGCGAGCAGTACTTC; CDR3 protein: CASSPPLGLAGGEQYF
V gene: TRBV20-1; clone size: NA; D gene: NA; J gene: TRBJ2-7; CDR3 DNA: TGCAGTGCTGGTTTACCGGCAGGGAGCTACGAGCAGTACTTC; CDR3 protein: CSAGLPAGSYEQYF
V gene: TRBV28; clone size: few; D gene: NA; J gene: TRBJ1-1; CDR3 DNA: TGTGCCACCAATCCGGGCCTTATGAACACTGAAGCTTTCTTT; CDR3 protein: CATNPGLMNTEAFF
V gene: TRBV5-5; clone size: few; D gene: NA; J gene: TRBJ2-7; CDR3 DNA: TGTGCCAGCAGCCTGGACTATTGGTCCTACGAGCAGTACTTC; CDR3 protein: CASSLDYWSYEQYF
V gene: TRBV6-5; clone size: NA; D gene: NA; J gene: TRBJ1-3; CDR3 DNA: TGTGCCAGCAGTTACTCGGCAGGGGCTGGAAACACCACATATTTT; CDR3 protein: CASSYSAGAGNTTYF
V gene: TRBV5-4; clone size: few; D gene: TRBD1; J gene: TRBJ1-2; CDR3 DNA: TGTGCCAGCAGCCAACCCGGAGGACAGGGCTACTATGGCTACACCTTC; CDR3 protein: CASSQPGGQGYYGYTF
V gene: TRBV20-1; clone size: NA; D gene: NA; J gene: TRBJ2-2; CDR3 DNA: TGCAGTGCTAGAGCCATCGGGGGAGCGAACACCGGGGAGCTGTTTTTT; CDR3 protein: CSARAIGGANTGELFF
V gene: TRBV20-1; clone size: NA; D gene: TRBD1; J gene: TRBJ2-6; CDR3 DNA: TGCAGTGCTAGAGGTCGGGACAGGGGCTCTGGGGCCAACGTCCTGACTTTC; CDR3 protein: CSARGRDRGSGANVLTF
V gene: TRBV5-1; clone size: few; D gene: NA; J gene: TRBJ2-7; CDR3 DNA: TGCGCCAGCAGCTTGGCCGGCGGGTCAGGAGGGGACGAGCAGTACTTC; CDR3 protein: CASSLAGGSGGDEQYF
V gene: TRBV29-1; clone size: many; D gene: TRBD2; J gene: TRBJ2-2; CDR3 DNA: TGCAGCGTTGAAAGGCGCGGGAGGAACACCGGGGAGCTGTTTTTT; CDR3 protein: CSVERRGRNTGELFF
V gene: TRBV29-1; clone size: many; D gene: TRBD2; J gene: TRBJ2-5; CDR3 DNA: TGCAGCGTTGGAAGACTAGCGGGAGAGGAGACCCAGTACTTC; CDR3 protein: CSVGRLAGEETQYF
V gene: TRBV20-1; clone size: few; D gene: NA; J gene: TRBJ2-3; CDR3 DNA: TGCAGTGCGCCCGACGAATCGAGCACAGATACGCAGTATTTT; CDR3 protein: CSAPDESSTDTQYF
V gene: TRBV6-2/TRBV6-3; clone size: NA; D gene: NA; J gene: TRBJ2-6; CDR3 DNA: TGTGCCAGCACCGACAATACCGGGGCCAACGTCCTGACTTTC; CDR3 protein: CASTDNTGANVLTF